These 28 T cell receptor beta chains share one sample of origin, sequenced in a study of cytomegalovirus exposure and HLA in healthy donors. The PCR ran on 60 Vbeta and 13 Jbeta primers. The data were produced by immunoSEQ multiplex PCR, yet TCRdb's version contains in-frame clones alone and is incomplete. This sample has 85,000 to 130,000 clones, with around 80% found just once. The material sequenced was PBMCs. The receptors originated from a woman aged 50 to 65 in good health and CMV-seropositive.

The chain recombines TRBV5-1 with TRBJ2-5; tentatively, D is TRBD1 (5 bases). Near its end, the DNA agrees better with TRBJ2-7, so the J call may be wrong. CDR3 length: 15 amino acids. CDR1 and CDR2 from the germline V gene are SGHRS and YFSETQ. The CDR3 spells CASSLAVGRVHEQYF. CDR3 coding DNA: TGCGCCAGCAGCTTGGCCGTTGGCAGGGTCCACGAGCAGTACTTC.

J is TRBJ2-1 and V is TRBV7-2; a possible D gene is TRBD1 (5 bases). CDR1 and CDR2 from the germline V gene are SGHTA and FQGNSA. Trimming removed 6 bases from V and 3 bases from J, with 12 bases in between. This CDR3 has 14 amino acids. CDR3 in DNA: TGTGCCAGCAGTCAGACTCAGGGCTACAATGAGCAGTTCTTC. Protein: CASSQTQGYNEQFF.

This rearrangement joins TRBV13 to TRBJ2-3, with 9 bases matching TRBD2. The CDR3 runs to 16 residues. V shed 2 bases, J shed 3 bases, and the junction held 6 bases outside the gene matches. Germline V gene data show CDR1 as PRHDT and CDR2 as FYEKMQ (reference sequence). CDR3: CASSLRAGGQTDTQYF. The CDR3 nucleotides read TGTGCCAGCAGCTTAAGGGCGGGGGGGCAAACAGATACGCAGTATTTT.

The chain couples TRBV6-1 to TRBJ2-3, with D possibly being TRBD1 (6 bases). The germline CDR1 and CDR2 sequences are MNHNS and SASEGT. V was shortened by 5 bases and J by 2 bases, with 14 bases between the two germline ends. The CDR3 totals 15 residues. CDR3 coding DNA: TGTGCCAGCAGTCCCACAGGGAAATCCACAGATACGCAGTATTTT. Residues: CASSPTGKSTDTQYF.

This chain joins TRBV9 and TRBJ2-5; 11 nucleotides match TRBD2. The CDR3 sequence is 17 residues long. Germline V gives CDR1 SGDLS, CDR2 YYNGEE. With V trimmed by 2 bases and J by 4 bases, 10 bases remained unmatched. The CDR3 region is CASSVGVLAGGGETQYF. CDR3 sequence (DNA): TGTGCCAGCAGCGTTGGTGTGCTAGCGGGGGGTGGAGAGACCCAGTACTTC.

This chain joins TRBV28 and TRBJ1-1; the D is unclear. The CDR3 is made up of 14 amino acids. The germline V and J ends were trimmed by 6 bases and 1 base, with 12 bases remaining between them. The V gene's germline CDR1 is MDHEN and CDR2 SYDVKM. The CDR3 bases are TGTGCCAGCAGACCCCTAGGAGGGAACACTGAAGCTTTCTTT. It is translated as CASRPLGGNTEAFF.

This sequence joins TRBV7-9 and TRBJ2-1; TRBD2 matches 7 bases. With 0 bases clipped from V and 8 bases from J, the junction kept 1 base outside the gene matches. CDR1 is SEHNR, CDR2 FQNEAQ, per germline (reference sequence). The CDR3 loop spans 13 amino acids. Written as DNA, the CDR3 is TGTGCCAGCAGCTTAGCTGCGGGGGATGAGCAGTTCTTC. Its translation is CASSLAAGDEQFF.

This sequence joins TRBV11-1 and TRBJ2-3, with a tentative D call TRBD1 (6 bases). Trimming took off 2 bases at V and 1 base at J, with 10 bases between the two ends. The CDR3 consists of 15 residues. Germline CDR1 SGHAT, CDR2 FQDESV (reference sequence). The CDR3 coding sequence is TGTGCCAGCAGCTTAAAACAGGGACGCACAGATACGCAGTATTTT. Amino acid sequence: CASSLKQGRTDTQYF.

The V call is TRBV4-3, the J call TRBJ1-2; tentatively, D is TRBD1 (6 bases). Deletions cut 0 bases from V and 7 bases from J, with 15 bases between. This CDR3 comprises 15 residues. CDR1 LGHNA and CDR2 YSLEER come from the germline V gene. CDR3 nucleotide sequence: TGCGCCAGCAGCCAAGAGGGGGCAGGCCGTGCTGGCTACACCTTC. Translation gives CASSQEGAGRAGYTF.

This clone occurred once. This chain connects TRBV10-3 to TRBJ2-5, with 7 positions matching TRBD1. The CDR3 runs to 14 residues. V shed 3 bases and J 6 bases; nucleotides not matched to a gene: 7. Germline V lookup: CDR1 ENHRY, CDR2 SYGVKD. CDR3 protein: CAISDKRQGQTQYF. CDR3 bases: TGTGCCATCAGTGATAAAAGACAGGGTCAGACCCAGTACTTC.

The chain recombines TRBV10-3 with TRBJ2-7; a weak D match, TRBD1 (5 bases). CDR1 and CDR2 (germline): ENHRY, SYGVKD. This CDR3 comprises 15 residues. Trimming stripped 6 bases from V and 3 bases from J, with 18 bases between. CDR3 nucleotide sequence: TGTGCCATCAGGGCGTTTGGACAAACGGACTACGAGCAGTACTTC. This translates into CAIRAFGQTDYEQYF.

This clone was seen a handful of times. The chain is built from TRBV30 and TRBJ2-7, with D perhaps matching TRBD2 (6 bases). The CDR3 is 15 residues long. Germline V CDR1 and CDR2: GTSNPN, SVGIG (reference sequence). Trimming took off 4 bases at V and 3 bases at J, with 19 bases between the two ends. The CDR3 nucleotides read TGTGCCTGGAAGGAGGGAATGAGCCCCATCTACGAGCAGTACTTC. This sequence encodes CAWKEGMSPIYEQYF.

This clone came up once. This sequence joins TRBV7-3 and TRBJ2-7; 7 bases align to TRBD1. The ends lost 5 bases at V and 4 bases at J; junction bases unmatched: 8. CDR1 is SGHTA and CDR2 is FQGTGA in the germline V gene. This CDR3 has 14 amino acids. CDR3 nucleotide sequence: TGTGCCAGCAGCGAGTCCCGGGACAGTTACGAGCAGTACTTC. It yields the protein CASSESRDSYEQYF.

The CDR3 coding sequence is TGTGCCAGCAGCCAGGGGAACACAAACTACGAGCAGTACTTC. It specifies CASSQGNTNYEQYF. The V gene is TRBV5-4, the J gene TRBJ2-7, with D perhaps matching TRBD1 (6 bases). The germline V gene has CDR1 SGHNT and CDR2 YYREEE (reference sequence). V dropped 4 bases and J dropped 3 bases, with 14 bases sitting between them. The CDR3 is 14 amino acids.

This clone was observed a single time. CDR3 sequence: CASSPRTKQETQYF. The CDR3 nucleotides are TGTGCCAGCTCACCACGAACAAAGCAAGAGACCCAGTACTTC. The chain uses TRBV18 and TRBJ2-5; the D is unclear. This CDR3 has 14 amino acids. The V gene lost 1 base and the J gene lost 2 bases, with 8 bases spanning the gap. Germline CDR1 KGHSH, CDR2 LQKENI.

This clone was seen just once. V gene TRBV30 combines with J gene TRBJ2-5; 11 nucleotides line up with TRBD1. Germline CDR1 GTSNPN, CDR2 SVGIG (reference sequence). The CDR3 is 15 residues long. Germline trimming cut 3 bases from V and 5 bases from J; bases unmatched to any gene: 8. The CDR3 bases are TGTGCCTGGAGCGCCTGGACAGGGGGCGAGGAGACCCAGTACTTC. It encodes CAWSAWTGGEETQYF.

The CDR3: CASRRGANTEAFF. The CDR3 nucleotides read TGTGCCAGCAGACGCGGGGCAAACACTGAAGCTTTCTTT. The rearrangement links TRBV7-3 to TRBJ1-1; D perhaps matches TRBD1 (5 bases). The CDR3 runs to 13 residues. Trimming cost V 6 bases and J 2 bases, with 10 bases left between them. Germline assignment: CDR1 SGHTA and CDR2 FQGTGA. Together with reference TRBV7-3 and TRBJ1-1, the CDR3 gives the full variable domain: GAGVSQTPSNKVTEKGKYVELRCDPISGHTALYWYRQSLGQGPEFLIYFQGTGAADDSGLPNDRFFAVRPEGSVSTLKIQRTERGDSAVYLCASRRGANTEAFFGQGTRLTVV.

The gene calls are TRBV27 and TRBJ2-3; tentative D call: TRBD2 (7 bases). V was clipped by 5 bases and J by 0 bases, with 18 bases between them. This CDR3 contains 17 residues. CDR1 is MNHEY, CDR2 SMNVEV, per germline (reference sequence). The CDR3 DNA follows: TGTGCCAGCAGTAAAAACCGGGGGGCAGGTAGCACAGATACGCAGTATTTT. Translation gives CASSKNRGAGSTDTQYF.

About this clone itself: At one of its ends the junction is not consistent with the germline gene, which may arise from a read error. This chain connects TRBV27 to TRBJ1-1; 9 nucleotides match TRBD1. In germline, CDR1 is MNHEY, CDR2 SMNVEV (reference sequence). CDR3 length: 15 residues. The CDR3 spells CASSSGQGTPGQSCW. As DNA, the CDR3 is TGTGCCAGCAGTTCGGGACAGGGTACGCCGGGCCAGTCGTGTTGG.

V gene TRBV18 combines with J gene TRBJ1-3, with TRBD1 matching over 7 bases. This CDR3 comprises 16 residues. V dropped 3 bases and J dropped 4; count of bases not matched to a gene: 9. Per the germline V gene, CDR1 is KGHSH and CDR2 is LQKENI. CDR3 nucleotide sequence: TGTGCCAGCTCACCGTCGAGGGGGCGAGAAGGAAACACCATATATTTT. Translation gives CASSPSRGREGNTIYF.

The CDR3 coding sequence is TGTGCCAGCAGCCTCCTAAGTACTAGCGGGGGCCACCTTAATGAGCAGTTCTTC. This encodes CASSLLSTSGGHLNEQFF. The chain recombines TRBV7-9 with TRBJ2-1; 11 bases are a match to TRBD2. The CDR3 runs to 18 residues. Losses at the gene ends were 5 bases for V and 7 bases for J; bases not matched to a gene: 16. CDR1 is SEHNR, CDR2 FQNEAQ, per germline (reference sequence).

The rearrangement links TRBV6-6 to TRBJ2-1; perhaps TRBD2 as D (5 bases). V was trimmed by 0 bases and J by 6 bases, leaving 9 bases between them. Germline CDR1 MNHNY, CDR2 SVGAGI (reference sequence). The CDR3 totals 14 residues. CDR3 nucleotides: TGTGCCAGCAGTTACTCCGGGGAAAGCAATGAGCAGTTCTTC. Amino acid sequence: CASSYSGESNEQFF.

The rearrangement links TRBV6-5 to TRBJ1-6, with 8 positions matching TRBD1. The CDR3 covers 15 residues. The trim removed 2 bases at V and 5 bases at J, leaving 2 bases unmatched. Per the germline V gene, CDR1 is MNHEY and CDR2 is SVGAGI. The CDR3 DNA reads TGTGCCAGCAGTTACCTACAGGGGGATAATTCACCCCTCCACTTT. It specifies CASSYLQGDNSPLHF.

The chain links TRBV27 to TRBJ2-5; 7 nucleotides match TRBD1. Germline V gene lookup returns CDR1 MNHEY and CDR2 SMNVEV (reference sequence). The CDR3 extends over 15 amino acids. V dropped 0 bases and J dropped 11; count of bases not matched to a gene: 12. The CDR3 nucleotides are TGTGCCAGCAGTTTATCGTCTGGGACAGTCTCAAAGCAGTACTTC. Residues: CASSLSSGTVSKQYF.

The chain joins TRBV21-1 to TRBJ2-1; the tabulated D call, TRBD1, remains unverified against the DNA. TRBV21-1 is reported as a pseudogene. The CDR3 sequence is 15 residues long. The CDR3 nucleotides read TGTGCCAGCAGCAAGCCGGGACAGTACTTTAATGAGCAGTTCTTC. It yields the protein CASSKPGQYFNEQFF.

V and J are TRBV9 and TRBJ1-1, with 9 nucleotides matching TRBD1. The CDR3 length is 14 residues. V trimming: 3 bases; J trimming: 1 base; junction bases outside the gene matches: 1. Per the germline V gene, CDR1 is SGDLS and CDR2 is YYNGEE. The CDR3 region has the DNA TGTGCCAGCAGCGCACAGGGGGCGAACACTGAAGCTTTCTTT. It encodes CASSAQGANTEAFF.

This chain connects TRBV28 to TRBJ2-1, with D perhaps TRBD1 (7 bases). This CDR3 has 16 amino acids. V was shortened by 4 bases and J by 0 bases, with 13 bases between the two germline ends. In germline, CDR1 is MDHEN, CDR2 SYDVKM. CDR3 amino acids: CASSWGDRSSYNEQFF. CDR3 DNA: TGTGCCAGCAGTTGGGGGGACAGAAGCTCCTACAATGAGCAGTTCTTC.

This sequence joins TRBV5-8 and TRBJ1-2; possibly TRBD1 for D (5 bases). Trimming pared 0 bases from V and 8 bases from J, leaving 8 bases between. CDR3 length: 12 amino acids. CDR1 and CDR2 (germline): SGHTS, YDEGEE. The CDR3 loop is CASSLGGGGYTF. CDR3 nucleotide sequence: TGTGCCAGCAGCTTGGGGGGCGGAGGCTACACCTTC.